A single sample is the source of the 22 T cell receptor beta chains below, sequenced in a study of T-cell reconstitution after alpha-beta-depleted transplantation in children. Unique molecular identifiers were used in preparing the TCRbeta library. A single record per CDR3 protein comes from TCRdb applying MiXCR to the PCR reads. The table records about 240,000 distinct CDR3 sequences, 12% of them present only once. The sequences come from PBMCs from the stem cell graft donor, collected from the stem cell graft. These TCRs come from a human donor who donated a stem cell graft to a child with acute lymphoblastic leukemia.

The chain combines TRBV20-1 with TRBJ2-1; 13 bases agree with TRBD2. CDR3 size: 16 residues. Germline V gene sequence: CDR1 DFQATT, CDR2 SNEGSKA (reference sequence). V gave up 1 base and J gave up 8 bases; unmatched junction bases: 8. The CDR3 loop reads CSARGRTSGSRYEQFF. The DNA for the CDR3 is TGCAGTGCTAGAGGTCGGACTAGCGGGAGTAGGTATGAGCAGTTCTTC.

The rearrangement links TRBV5-8 to TRBJ1-6, with D unclear. CDR1 and CDR2 from the germline V gene are SGHTS and YDEGEE. V was shortened by 9 bases and J by 0 bases, with 19 bases between the two germline ends. This CDR3 is 17 amino acids long. CDR3 in amino acids: CAKRWGSRSSYNSPLHF. CDR3 bases: TGTGCCAAAAGGTGGGGTTCAAGGAGCTCCTATAATTCACCCCTCCACTTT.

This clonotype has at least ten counts. The V and J genes are TRBV5-1 and TRBJ2-7; TRBD2 agrees at 9 bases. Germline CDR1 SGHRS, CDR2 YFSETQ. CDR3 size: 14 residues. With V trimmed by 1 base and J by 4 bases, 3 bases remained unmatched. CDR3 coding DNA: TGCGCCAGCAGCTTGTGGACTAGCGCATACGAGCAGTACTTC. Translating gives CASSLWTSAYEQYF.

This clonotype was picked up many times. This sequence joins TRBV29-1 and TRBJ1-2; D unclear. Trimming removed 2 bases from V and 2 bases from J, with 6 bases in between. This CDR3 contains 12 residues. The germline V gene has CDR1 SQVTM and CDR2 ANQGSEA. The CDR3 loop reads CSVESTNYGYTF. The CDR3 DNA sequence: TGCAGCGTTGAATCTACGAACTATGGCTACACCTTC.

This clonotype has at least ten counts. The V gene is TRBV5-1, the J gene TRBJ1-1; D is ambiguous. V lost 3 bases and J 1 base, leaving 10 bases between the germline ends. This CDR3 comprises 14 residues. Germline V gives CDR1 SGHRS, CDR2 YFSETQ. The CDR3 DNA is TGCGCCAGCAGCTCACTAGACGGGAACACTGAAGCTTTCTTT. Translating it yields CASSSLDGNTEAFF.

The sample holds many counts of this clonotype. This chain connects TRBV6-5 to TRBJ2-1; D unresolved. CDR1 MNHEY and CDR2 SVGAGI come from the germline V gene. The CDR3 is 13 residues long. With 2 bases removed from V and 5 bases from J, the gap between germline ends came to 7 bases. DNA of the CDR3: TGTGCCAGCAGTTACGGCCGTAACAATGAGCAGTTCTTC. It encodes CASSYGRNNEQFF.

This clonotype was recorded many times. The chain carries TRBV7-9 and TRBJ2-2; 8 bases agree with TRBD1. Germline trimming cut 5 bases from V and 1 base from J; bases unmatched to any gene: 6. The CDR3 has 16 residues. CDR1 SEHNR and CDR2 FQNEAQ come from the germline V gene (reference sequence). The CDR3, as DNA: TGTGCCAGCAGCGCTCCGGGACAGGAGAACACCGGGGAGCTGTTTTTT. Translation gives CASSAPGQENTGELFF.

With respect to this clonotype: A read error is possible here, since a much larger clone lies one base away. In nucleotides, the CDR3 is TGTTCCAGCAGCTCCGCTAGGGTCACAGATACGCAGTATTTT. Translating gives CSSSSARVTDTQYF. The V call is TRBV9, the J call TRBJ2-3; no firm D call. Germline V gene lookup returns CDR1 SGDLS and CDR2 YYNGEE. The CDR3 contains 14 residues.

This clonotype was picked up many times. The chain carries TRBV29-1 and TRBJ2-3; D is unresolved. In germline, CDR1 is SQVTM, CDR2 ANQGSEA. V lost 3 bases and J lost 1, with 8 bases in between. The CDR3 runs to 13 residues. The CDR3: CSVDGVGTDTQYF. The DNA for the CDR3 is TGCAGCGTTGATGGAGTAGGCACAGATACGCAGTATTTT.

This clonotype was counted ten times or more. This rearrangement joins TRBV29-1 to TRBJ2-2, with unresolved D. The CDR3 consists of 12 residues. The germline V gene has CDR1 SQVTM and CDR2 ANQGSEA. V lost 6 bases and J 3 bases, leaving 8 bases between the germline ends. For the CDR3, the DNA is TGCAGCGTGGGTCTCGACACCGGGGAGCTGTTTTTT. It specifies CSVGLDTGELFF.

This clonotype was seen ten or more times. This chain connects TRBV12-3 or TRBV12-4 to TRBJ1-1; no firm D call. Trimming took 3 bases from V and 2 from J, leaving 13 bases between them. The CDR3 has 15 residues. The CDR3 spells CASSFKSYGNTEAFF. The CDR3 coding sequence is TGTGCCAGCAGTTTTAAATCCTATGGAAACACTGAAGCTTTCTTT.

This clonotype was seen many times. The genes are TRBV24-1 and TRBJ2-1; 9 bases match TRBD1. The junction had 14 bases not matched to a gene; V was cut back by 4 bases and J by 8 bases. There are 17 residues in the CDR3. Germline values: CDR1 KGHDR, CDR2 SFDVKD. The CDR3 is CATSDPAGTGSLDEQFF. DNA of the CDR3: TGTGCCACCAGTGACCCAGCCGGGACAGGGTCTTTAGATGAGCAGTTCTTC.

The chain uses TRBV15 and TRBJ2-3; no clear D gene. The CDR3 covers 13 residues. CDR1 is LNHNV, CDR2 YYDKDF, per germline (reference sequence). Trimming left V 0 bases short and J 7 bases short, with 8 bases between. The CDR3: CATSRDLENTQYF. In nucleotides, the CDR3 is TGTGCCACCAGCAGAGATCTCGAGAATACGCAGTATTTT.

Comment on this clonotype: This clone may be a read error of a much larger clone one base away. CDR3 region: CASSLDKASRNTEALF. As DNA, the CDR3 is TGCGCCAGCAGCTTGGATAAGGCCTCAAGGAACACTGAAGCTCTCTTT. J is TRBJ1-1 and V is TRBV5-1; no firm D call. CDR3 length: 16 amino acids. Germline V gene data show CDR1 as SGHRS and CDR2 as YFSETQ.

About this clonotype itself: This may arise from a read error, as a much more abundant clone is one base away. This rearrangement joins TRBV28 to TRBJ2-7; weak D call: TRBD1 (6 bases). V was shortened by 7 bases and J by 9 bases, with 22 bases between the two germline ends. The CDR3 has 14 amino acids. CDR1 is MDHEN and CDR2 is SYDVKM in the germline V gene. The CDR3 loop reads CASTPSRQGIGQYF. In nucleotides, the CDR3 is TGTGCCAGCACCCCCTCGAGGCAGGGGATCGGGCAGTACTTC. Supplemented by reference TRBV28 and TRBJ2-7, the full variable domain reads DVKVTQSSRYLVKRTGEKVFLECVQDMDHENMFWYRQDPGLGLRLIYFSYDVKMKEKGDIPEGYSVSREKKERFSLILESASTNQTSMYLCASTPSRQGIGQYFGPGTRLTVT.

Many counts were recorded for this clonotype. V and J are TRBV12-3 or TRBV12-4 and TRBJ2-2; D perhaps matches TRBD2 (6 bases). V dropped 7 bases and J dropped 0 bases, with 12 bases sitting between them. The CDR3 loop spans 15 amino acids. The CDR3 nucleotides read TGTGCCAGCACCCTATGGGGGGCGAACACCGGGGAGCTGTTTTTT. Translating gives CASTLWGANTGELFF.

This clonotype was observed many times. This chain uses TRBV6-2 or TRBV6-3 with TRBJ2-3; perhaps TRBD1 as D (5 bases). The CDR3 is 16 amino acids. Trimming removed 6 bases from V and 5 bases from J, with 21 bases in between. CDR1 and CDR2 (germline): MNHEY, SVGEGT. Here the CDR3 DNA reads TGTGCCAGCAGCAACCCACGCATCCAGGGTAAAGATACGCAGTATTTT. Translated: CASSNPRIQGKDTQYF.

This chain joins TRBV25-1 and TRBJ2-5, with D unclear. Between the trimmed V and J ends, which lost 5 bases and 6 bases, there was a span of 10 bases. Germline V CDR1 and CDR2: MGHDK, SYGVNS. This CDR3 has 12 residues. CDR3 sequence: CASSSGMKTQYF. CDR3 coding DNA: TGTGCCAGCAGTTCTGGCATGAAGACCCAGTACTTC. The complete variable domain, with remaining parts taken from reference TRBV25-1 and TRBJ2-5, reads EADIYQTPRYLVIGTGKKITLECSQTMGHDKMYWYQQDPGMELHLIHYSYGVNSTEKGDLSSESTVSRIRTEHFPLTLESARPSHTSQYLCASSSGMKTQYFGPGTRLLVL.

This clonotype was recorded at least ten times. This chain links TRBV7-6 with TRBJ1-1; D remains unclear. Germline V gives CDR1 SGHVS, CDR2 FNYEAQ. Trimming pared 5 bases from V and 5 bases from J, leaving 12 bases between. The CDR3 runs to 13 residues. CDR3 protein: CASSLSSGTEAFF. CDR3 DNA sequence: TGTGCCAGCAGCCTGAGCAGTGGGACTGAAGCTTTCTTT.

There are many counts of this clonotype. The chain recombines TRBV12-3 or TRBV12-4 with TRBJ2-7; 11 bases agree with TRBD1. The CDR3 runs to 14 residues. J gave up 4 bases and V 3 bases, and 2 bases lay outside the gene matches. The CDR3 bases are TGTGCCAGCAGTTTTGGGACAGGGGGGTACGAGCAGTACTTC. Translation gives CASSFGTGGYEQYF.

The sample holds many counts of this clonotype. V usage is TRBV12-3 or TRBV12-4 and J usage is TRBJ2-7; TRBD2 is a possible D gene (6 bases). The CDR3 has 13 amino acids. V gave up 6 bases and J gave up 2 bases, with 11 bases separating them. CDR3 bases: TGTGCCAGCAGGGGGGGTAGCCCCTACGAGCAGTACTTC. Protein sequence: CASRGGSPYEQYF.

This rearrangement joins TRBV7-6 to TRBJ2-7, with D possibly TRBD2 on 6 matching bases. Looked up from germline, CDR1 is SGHVS and CDR2 is FNYEAQ. The CDR3 extends over 14 amino acids. V shed 1 base and J shed 7 bases, with 14 bases lying between them. DNA of the CDR3: TGTGCCAGCAGCTTAGATACGGGACTCTGGGAGCAGTACTTC. Protein product: CASSLDTGLWEQYF.